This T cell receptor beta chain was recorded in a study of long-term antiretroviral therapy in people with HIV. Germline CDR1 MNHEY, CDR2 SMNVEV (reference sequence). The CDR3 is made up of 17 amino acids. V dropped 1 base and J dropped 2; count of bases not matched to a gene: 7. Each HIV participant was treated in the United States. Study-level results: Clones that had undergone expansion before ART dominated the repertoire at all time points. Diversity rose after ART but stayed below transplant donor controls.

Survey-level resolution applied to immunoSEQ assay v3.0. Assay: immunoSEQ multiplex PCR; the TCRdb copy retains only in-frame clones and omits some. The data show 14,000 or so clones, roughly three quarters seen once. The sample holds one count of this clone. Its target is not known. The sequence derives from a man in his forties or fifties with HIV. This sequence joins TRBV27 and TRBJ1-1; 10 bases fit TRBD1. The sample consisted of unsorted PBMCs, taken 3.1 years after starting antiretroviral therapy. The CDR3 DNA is TGTGCCAGCAGTTTATTGCCGGGACAGGGGTTTAACACTGAAGCTTTCTTT. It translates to CASSLLPGQGFNTEAFF.